The rows below give T cell receptor beta chains drawn from one sample of a study of shared clonotypes between healthy human individuals. Generated by immunoSEQ multiplex PCR, the TCRdb table keeps only in-frame clones and is missing some. The sample contains approximately 2,000,000 clones, about 94% of which appear only once. The sample taken for sequencing was naive CD8+ T cells from PBMCs. Every receptor here comes from a man younger than 35 in good health. Some clones in this sample may be carry-over from other donors' samples. CDR3s include the opening cysteine and the closing phenylalanine or tryptophan. Fields, in order: V gene, J gene, clone size, D gene, CDR3 protein, CDR3 DNA. The D gene is left open where the match is weak. Clone size appears in some rows only: once, few, many, or a class for an expanded clone.

TRBV27	TRBJ1-5	-	-	CASGLRDSNQPQHF	TGTGCCAGCGGACTCCGGGACAGCAATCAGCCCCAGCATTTT
TRBV4-2	TRBJ2-7	-	TRBD1	CASSQDGTGTGPSYEQYF	TGTGCCAGCAGCCAAGATGGGACCGGGACAGGACCTTCCTACGAGCAGTACTTC
TRBV29-1	TRBJ2-2	-	TRBD1	CSAQGMRGHVGELFF	TGCAGCGCCCAGGGGATGAGGGGGCATGTCGGGGAGCTGTTTTTT
TRBV19	TRBJ1-1	-	-	CATRYPGPGTEAFF	TGTGCCACAAGATACCCAGGGCCGGGGACTGAAGCTTTCTTT
TRBV6-5	TRBJ1-1	once	-	CASSYSRAGDTEAFF	TGTGCCAGCAGTTACTCAAGGGCAGGGGACACTGAAGCTTTCTTT
TRBV15	TRBJ2-7	-	-	CATSSRGGSYEQYF	TGTGCCACCAGCAGTAGAGGGGGTTCCTACGAGCAGTACTTC
TRBV19	TRBJ1-5	few	TRBD1	CASTDRVYQPQHF	TGTGCCAGTACGGACAGGGTGTATCAGCCCCAGCATTTT
TRBV4-1	TRBJ2-1	-	TRBD2	CASSQGEREKGEQFF	TGCGCCAGCAGCCAAGGGGAGCGGGAGAAAGGTGAGCAGTTCTTC
TRBV7-2	TRBJ2-7	-	-	CASSFTYEQYF	TGTGCCAGCAGCTTTACCTACGAGCAGTACTTC
TRBV5-1	TRBJ2-7	-	-	CASSLGTAEQYF	TGCGCCAGCAGCTTGGGCACTGCCGAGCAGTACTTC
TRBV9	TRBJ1-2	-	TRBD1	CASSDHPRGLGYGYTF	TGTGCCAGCAGCGACCACCCCAGGGGGCTAGGCTATGGCTACACCTTC
TRBV28	TRBJ1-5	once	TRBD1	CASTKMWDSYQPQHF	TGTGCCAGCACCAAAATGTGGGACAGTTATCAGCCCCAGCATTTT
TRBV29-1	TRBJ2-7	-	-	CSVGLESYEQYF	TGCAGCGTTGGACTAGAATCCTACGAGCAGTACTTC
TRBV11-2	TRBJ2-1	-	TRBD2	CASSLGAGGFEQFF	TGTGCCAGCAGCTTAGGAGCGGGAGGGTTTGAGCAGTTCTTC
TRBV28	TRBJ1-2	-	-	CASSLWGSSNYGYTF	TGTGCCAGCAGTTTATGGGGCTCTTCAAACTATGGCTACACCTTC
TRBV2	TRBJ2-2	-	TRBD2	CASSESAGGPTGELFF	TGTGCCAGCAGTGAATCGGCGGGAGGACCCACCGGGGAGCTGTTTTTT
TRBV5-1	TRBJ2-7	-	TRBD2	CASSLSLAGPRDEQYF	TGCGCCAGCAGCTTGTCCCTAGCGGGACCGCGGGACGAGCAGTACTTC
TRBV16	TRBJ2-7	-	-	CASSQSYRDLSYEQYF	TGTGCCAGCAGCCAATCTTACCGAGATCTCTCCTACGAGCAGTACTTC
TRBV15	TRBJ2-2	-	TRBD2	CATSRDRLAGGTGELFF	TGTGCCACCAGCAGAGATCGGCTAGCGGGAGGCACCGGGGAGCTGTTTTTT
TRBV7-9	TRBJ2-2	once	TRBD2	CARGTSGSPGELFF	TGTGCCAGGGGGACTAGTGGGTCTCCCGGGGAGCTGTTTTTT
TRBV27	TRBJ1-2	-	-	CASSLQGYGYTF	TGTGCCAGCAGTCTTCAGGGCTATGGCTACACCTTC
TRBV27	TRBJ2-3	-	-	CASSLSLLASTDTQYF	TGTGCCAGCAGTTTATCCCTTTTGGCCAGCACAGATACGCAGTATTTT
TRBV2	TRBJ1-1	once	-	CASSPSGPGRRGTEAFF	TGTGCCAGCAGTCCCTCCGGCCCAGGGCGGCGGGGCACTGAAGCTTTCTTT
TRBV2	TRBJ2-7	-	-	CASSVLGDEQYF	TGTGCCAGCAGCGTACTAGGGGACGAGCAGTACTTC
TRBV19	TRBJ1-3	-	-	CASSMGGTSGNTIYF	TGTGCCAGTAGTATGGGCGGGACATCTGGAAACACCATATATTTT
TRBV4-1	TRBJ2-7	-	TRBD2	CASSQERGGRATYEQYF	TGCGCCAGCAGCCAAGAGAGGGGCGGGAGGGCCACCTACGAGCAGTACTTC
TRBV28	TRBJ2-7	-	-	CASSLGLLYEQYF	TGTGCCAGCAGTTTAGGCCTTCTCTACGAGCAGTACTTC
TRBV13	TRBJ2-1	-	TRBD2	CASSSGTGGPGNEQFF	TGTGCCAGCAGCTCGGGGACGGGAGGGCCTGGCAATGAGCAGTTCTTC
TRBV28	TRBJ2-7	-	-	CASSSRDYEQYF	TGTGCCAGCAGTTCCAGGGACTACGAGCAGTACTTC
TRBV6-5	TRBJ1-2	-	-	CASSSRDQIF	TGTGCCAGCAGTAGCCGGGATCAAATCTTC
TRBV6-7	TRBJ2-7	-	TRBD2	CGRAAGEQYF	TGCGGGAGGGCCGCCGGCGAGCAGTACTTC
TRBV28	TRBJ2-1	-	-	CASTRQDYPYNEQFF	TGTGCCAGCACACGTCAGGATTACCCCTACAATGAGCAGTTCTTC
TRBV7-9	TRBJ2-7	-	-	CASSSRDKAYEQYF	TGTGCCAGCAGCTCAAGGGACAAAGCCTACGAGCAGTACTTC
TRBV29-1	TRBJ2-2	-	-	CSVERANTGELFF	TGCAGCGTTGAACGGGCAAACACCGGGGAGCTGTTTTTT
TRBV6-4	TRBJ2-1	once	TRBD2	CASSRLAGGPNEQFF	TGTGCCAGCAGCCGACTAGCGGGAGGCCCCAATGAGCAGTTCTTC
TRBV7-9	TRBJ2-1	-	-	CASSFSGDNEQFF	TGTGCCAGCAGCTTCTCCGGGGACAATGAGCAGTTCTTC
TRBV2	TRBJ2-7	-	TRBD1	CASRTGGVTYEQYF	TGTGCCAGCAGGACAGGGGGCGTCACCTACGAGCAGTACTTC
TRBV27	TRBJ2-7	-	TRBD1	CASSFSLGQVLYEQYF	TGTGCCAGCAGTTTTAGTTTGGGACAGGTGCTATACGAGCAGTACTTC
TRBV7-9	TRBJ2-4	once	TRBD1	CASSLQGAGNIQYF	TGTGCCAGCAGCTTACAGGGGGCAGGGAACATTCAGTACTTC
TRBV27	TRBJ1-1	-	-	CASSFIGVTEAFF	TGTGCCAGCAGTTTTATCGGGGTCACTGAAGCTTTCTTT
TRBV4-1	TRBJ2-1	-	TRBD1	CASSLRSGTGINEQFF	TGCGCCAGCAGCCTCAGATCCGGGACAGGGATTAATGAGCAGTTCTTC
TRBV27	TRBJ2-7	-	TRBD2	CASSLRGGYEQYF	TGTGCCAGCAGCCTGCGCGGGGGCTACGAGCAGTACTTC
TRBV7-2	TRBJ1-2	-	TRBD1	CASRAGGWYGYTF	TGTGCCAGCCGGGCAGGGGGGTGGTATGGCTACACCTTC
TRBV29-1	TRBJ2-6	-	-	CSVLEGTASGANVLTF	TGCAGCGTTCTTGAGGGGACCGCGTCTGGGGCCAACGTCCTGACTTTC
TRBV7-6	TRBJ2-5	-	-	CASSPLAKYQETQYF	TGTGCCAGCAGCCCATTGGCGAAGTACCAAGAGACCCAGTACTTC
TRBV9	TRBJ2-3	once	-	CASSVRTLRQSGVDNTQYF	TGTGCCAGCAGCGTGCGAACTCTTCGACAGAGTGGAGTGGATAATACGCAGTATTTT
TRBV6-1	TRBJ2-7	-	-	CASSVSRVTSYEQYF	TGTGCCAGCAGTGTTTCCAGAGTAACGTCCTACGAGCAGTACTTC
TRBV13	TRBJ2-7	-	-	CASSLFGESYEQYF	TGTGCCAGCAGCTTATTCGGGGAGAGCTACGAGCAGTACTTC
TRBV4-1	TRBJ1-1	-	-	CASSQGTGLNTEAFF	TGCGCCAGCAGCCAGGGTACAGGGTTGAACACTGAAGCTTTCTTT
TRBV5-6	TRBJ1-2	-	-	CASSPGGSPSYGYTF	TGTGCCAGCAGCCCCGGAGGCAGCCCTAGCTATGGCTACACCTTC
TRBV28	TRBJ1-4	-	TRBD1	CASGTVEKLFF	TGTGCCAGCGGGACAGTTGAAAAACTGTTTTTT
TRBV5-1	TRBJ1-1	-	-	CASSLFATANTEAFF	TGCGCCAGCAGCTTGTTCGCGACGGCGAACACTGAAGCTTTCTTT
TRBV9	TRBJ2-7	-	TRBD1	CASSVALTGVGEQYF	TGTGCCAGCAGCGTAGCTCTTACAGGGGTAGGCGAGCAGTACTTC
TRBV28	TRBJ2-1	-	-	CASSLPASATGYNEQFF	TGTGCCAGCAGTCTACCCGCTAGCGCAACCGGCTACAATGAGCAGTTCTTC
TRBV10-2	TRBJ2-7	-	TRBD2	CASSHSVTSGRPSYEQYF	TGCGCCAGCAGTCACTCAGTGACTAGCGGGAGGCCTTCCTACGAGCAGTACTTC
TRBV15	TRBJ2-7	-	-	CATSKDGEADTYEQYF	TGTGCCACCAGCAAGGACGGGGAAGCGGATACCTACGAGCAGTACTTC
TRBV27	TRBJ2-7	-	TRBD1	CASGDRGLSEQYF	TGTGCCAGCGGGGACAGGGGGCTCTCCGAGCAGTACTTC
TRBV7-3	TRBJ2-3	-	TRBD1	CASSSRQGDTDTQYF	TGTGCCAGCAGCTCAAGACAGGGCGACACAGATACGCAGTATTTT
TRBV7-9	TRBJ2-1	-	-	CASSLTLRVEQFF	TGTGCCAGCAGCTTAACATTACGGGTTGAGCAGTTCTTC
TRBV11-2	TRBJ2-2	-	-	CASSPLSGTPNTGELFF	TGTGCCAGCAGCCCATTATCCGGGACACCAAACACCGGGGAGCTGTTTTTT